Following are 27 T cell receptor beta chains from one sample sequenced in a study of beta chain features in type 1 diabetes. Expressed TCRB transcripts got sequenced, as all isolated RNA was reverse transcribed. Here immunoSEQ multiplex PCR was the method, and the copy in TCRdb shows in-frame clones only, minus some. The sample consists of 400,000 to 550,000 clones, about an eighth of them appearing once. Material for sequencing was naive CD4+ T cells from blood. Every receptor here comes from a woman between 18 and 29 years old in good health.

This clone was seen only a few times. This chain joins TRBV28 and TRBJ2-1, with 8 nucleotides matching TRBD2. This CDR3 spans 15 amino acids. V lost 3 bases to trimming and J lost 8 bases; unmatched junction nucleotides: 9. The germline gives CDR1 MDHEN, CDR2 SYDVKM. The CDR3 DNA reads TGTGCCAGCAGTTTTGGGGTAACGGGAGGGTATGAGCAGTTCTTC. Translated, it gives CASSFGVTGGYEQFF. The full variable domain, rest sourced from reference TRBV28 and TRBJ2-1, is DVKVTQSSRYLVKRTGEKVFLECVQDMDHENMFWYRQDPGLGLRLIYFSYDVKMKEKGDIPEGYSVSREKKERFSLILESASTNQTSMYLCASSFGVTGGYEQFFGPGTRLTVL.

This clone occurred a few times. The rearrangement uses TRBV29-1 and TRBJ2-3; D is uncertain. V lost 4 bases and J 6 bases, leaving 5 bases between the germline ends. CDR3 length: 10 residues. Germline loops: CDR1 SQVTM, CDR2 ANQGSEA. This CDR3 is CSVVWDTQYF. The CDR3 DNA follows: TGCAGCGTTGTGTGGGATACGCAGTATTTT.

This clone was detected only a few times. The V gene is TRBV7-2, the J gene TRBJ1-6; no reliable D call. Germline assignment: CDR1 SGHTA and CDR2 FQGNSA. The CDR3 is made up of 15 amino acids. The V end was cut by 2 bases, the J end by 9 bases, with 14 bases between. The CDR3 DNA follows: TGTGCCAGCAGCTTAAGGCGTCAGCCACTTTCACCCCTCCACTTT. Its translation: CASSLRRQPLSPLHF.

CDR3 region: CASGSSYEQYF. As DNA, the CDR3 is TGTGCCAGCGGGAGCTCCTACGAGCAGTACTTC. This chain links TRBV25-1 with TRBJ2-7; D is possibly TRBD2 (5 bases). The CDR3 runs 11 residues. The germline V gene has CDR1 MGHDK and CDR2 SYGVNS. V was clipped by 8 bases and J by 0 bases, with 5 bases between them.

This clone was counted only a few times. The chain carries TRBV2 and TRBJ2-5; no definite D call. The CDR3 is made up of 13 amino acids. Germline values: CDR1 SNHLY, CDR2 FYNNEI. V was clipped by 3 bases and J by 3 bases, with 8 bases between them. The CDR3 reads CASSDGLKETQYF. The CDR3 region has the DNA TGTGCCAGCAGTGACGGGCTAAAAGAGACCCAGTACTTC.

The rearrangement joins TRBV28 to TRBJ2-3; D not certain. The CDR3 has 12 amino acids. Trimming pared 5 bases from V and 7 bases from J, leaving 10 bases between. The germline V gene has CDR1 MDHEN and CDR2 SYDVKM. CDR3 protein: CASSLLPYTQYF. CDR3 sequence (DNA): TGTGCCAGCAGTCTGTTACCCTATACGCAGTATTTT.

This rearrangement joins TRBV29-1 to TRBJ2-3, with a tentative D call TRBD2 (6 bases). The germline CDR1 and CDR2 sequences are SQVTM and ANQGSEA. The V gene lost 8 bases and the J gene lost 0 bases, with 12 bases spanning the gap. The CDR3 runs to 13 residues. CDR3 protein: CSHTGTSTDTQYF. As DNA, the CDR3 is TGCAGCCACACCGGGACTAGCACAGATACGCAGTATTTT.

In this sample, this clone turned up a few times. This sequence joins TRBV2 and TRBJ1-1; D remains unclear. V was cut by 8 bases and J by 5 bases, with 9 bases left in between. The CDR3 length is 11 residues. The germline V gene has CDR1 SNHLY and CDR2 FYNNEI. DNA of the CDR3: TGTGCCAGCCGCTTATATACTGAAGCTTTCTTT. The encoded protein is CASRLYTEAFF.

Only a few counts were recorded for this clone. This sample includes further DNA sequences coding for the same CDR3. The chain is built from TRBV29-1 and TRBJ2-2; TRBD1 aligns across 7 bases. The CDR3 has 14 residues. The V segment lost 4 bases and the J segment 2 bases; nucleotides outside the gene matches: 4. Per the germline V gene, CDR1 is SQVTM and CDR2 is ANQGSEA. The CDR3 reads CSVVRDRNTGELFF. As DNA, the CDR3 is TGCAGCGTTGTTAGGGACAGAAACACCGGGGAGCTGTTTTTT.

This clone was counted only a few times. V and J are TRBV30 and TRBJ2-7, with D uncertain. The CDR3 covers 14 residues. Per the germline V gene, CDR1 is GTSNPN and CDR2 is SVGIG (reference sequence). Trimming took 3 bases from V and 5 from J, leaving 17 bases between them. The CDR3 protein is CAWREPTPGHEQYF. The CDR3 bases are TGTGCCTGGAGGGAGCCCACTCCAGGCCACGAGCAGTACTTC.

This chain links TRBV27 with TRBJ2-7; tentative D call: TRBD1 (5 bases). Germline V CDR1 and CDR2: MNHEY, SMNVEV (reference sequence). The CDR3 runs to 11 residues. The V and J ends lost 6 bases and 4 bases respectively, with 7 bases between them. CDR3 sequence: CASSTGYEQYF. Written as DNA, the CDR3 is TGTGCCAGCAGCACAGGTTACGAGCAGTACTTC.

This clone appeared a few times. The chain recombines TRBV2 with TRBJ1-1; unclear D gene. CDR3 size: 14 residues. V dropped 2 bases and J dropped 1 base, with 8 bases sitting between them. Germline CDR1 is SNHLY and CDR2 is FYNNEI. This CDR3 is CASSEYKRNTEAFF. CDR3 DNA: TGTGCCAGCAGTGAATATAAGCGGAACACTGAAGCTTTCTTT.

V gene TRBV18 combines with J gene TRBJ2-1; D is unclear. CDR3 length: 15 residues. Trimming took 2 bases from V and 6 from J, leaving 14 bases between them. In germline, CDR1 is KGHSH, CDR2 LQKENI. The chain's CDR3 is CASSPNLPGFNEQFF. The CDR3, as DNA: TGTGCCAGCTCACCAAACCTCCCCGGATTCAATGAGCAGTTCTTC.

The genes are TRBV7-2 and TRBJ2-6, with 7 bases aligning to TRBD1. V was pared by 3 bases and J by 0 bases, with 11 bases of the junction left unmatched. CDR3 size: 19 residues. The germline gives CDR1 SGHTA, CDR2 FQGNSA. Here the CDR3 DNA reads TGTGCCAGCAGCTTTAACTTAGGGACAGCAAGCTCTGGGGCCAACGTCCTGACTTTC. Translated, it gives CASSFNLGTASSGANVLTF. Variable domain in full (rest from reference TRBV7-2 and TRBJ2-6): GAGVSQSPSNKVTEKGKDVELRCDPISGHTALYWYRQSLGQGLEFLIYFQGNSAPDKSGLPSDRFSAERTGGSVSTLTIQRTQQEDSAVYLCASSFNLGTASSGANVLTFGAGSRLTVL.

The rearrangement links TRBV5-4 to TRBJ2-1; no reliable D call. The CDR3 sequence is 16 residues long. V shed 0 bases and J shed 1 base, with 11 bases lying between them. Germline CDR1 SGHNT, CDR2 YYREEE (reference sequence). The DNA of the CDR3 is TGTGCCAGCAGCTTGGTGGGAACTCCTTCCTACAATGAGCAGTTCTTC. It yields the protein CASSLVGTPSYNEQFF.

This clone came up a few times. The V and J genes are TRBV7-9 and TRBJ2-3; no firm D call. There are 18 residues in the CDR3. Germline V CDR1 and CDR2: SEHNR, FQNEAQ (reference sequence). Trimming left V 6 bases short and J 1 base short, with 23 bases between. For the CDR3, the DNA is TGTGCCAGCAGTCCCCGTCTGGGAACCCCGGCGGGCACAGATACGCAGTATTTT. Its translation: CASSPRLGTPAGTDTQYF.

This rearrangement joins TRBV27 to TRBJ1-4; 7 nucleotides line up with TRBD1. Trimming took 3 bases from V and 7 from J; bases not matched to a gene: 5. Germline CDR1 reads MNHEY; CDR2 reads SMNVEV (reference sequence). This CDR3 contains 14 residues. The DNA for the CDR3 is TGTGCCAGCAGTTTTGAGGGGACAGCTGAAAAACTGTTTTTT. It yields the protein CASSFEGTAEKLFF.

V gene TRBV15 combines with J gene TRBJ2-3, with D perhaps TRBD2 (6 bases). V gave up 1 base and J gave up 0 bases, with 11 bases separating them. CDR1 and CDR2 (germline): LNHNV, YYDKDF (reference sequence). The CDR3 consists of 16 residues. This CDR3 is CATSRGLGTSTDTQYF. CDR3 DNA sequence: TGTGCCACCAGCAGAGGTTTGGGGACTAGCACAGATACGCAGTATTTT.

This clone was found a few times. The V gene is TRBV7-2, the J gene TRBJ1-2, with 9 positions matching TRBD1. CDR3 length equals 13 residues. V was pared by 5 bases and J by 8 bases, with 6 bases of the junction left unmatched. Germline V gene lookup returns CDR1 SGHTA and CDR2 FQGNSA. The CDR3 DNA reads as TGTGCCAGCAGCCCGCGGACAGGGGAGGGCTACACCTTC. Translated: CASSPRTGEGYTF.

This clone turned up a few times. The chain joins TRBV30 to TRBJ1-1; D unclear. The germline V gene encodes CDR1 GTSNPN and CDR2 SVGIG (reference sequence). V gave up 8 bases and J gave up 5 bases, with 21 bases separating them. This CDR3 contains 14 residues. This CDR3 is CAGENKGTGTEAFF. Written as DNA, the CDR3 is TGTGCCGGAGAGAACAAAGGAACGGGGACTGAAGCTTTCTTT.

The chain carries TRBV7-3 and TRBJ1-1, with no clear D. CDR1 SGHTA and CDR2 FQGTGA come from the germline V gene. CDR3 size: 15 residues. Trimming shortened V by 0 bases and J by 5 bases, and 13 bases separated the two germline ends. The CDR3 region has the DNA TGTGCCAGCAGCTTAACGGCGGGTGTGCGGACTGAAGCTTTCTTT. Amino acids: CASSLTAGVRTEAFF.

The V call is TRBV18, the J call TRBJ1-1; D gene ambiguous. This CDR3 region has 17 residues. Germline assignment: CDR1 KGHSH and CDR2 LQKENI. Trimming took off 3 bases at V and 0 bases at J, with 17 bases between the two ends. CDR3 DNA sequence: TGTGCCAGCTCACCCCCGGCCACAGCTGGTTTGAACACTGAAGCTTTCTTT. This encodes CASSPPATAGLNTEAFF.

This clone appeared a few times. V gene TRBV29-1 combines with J gene TRBJ1-2; D uncertain. This CDR3 spans 12 amino acids. The germline CDR1 and CDR2 sequences are SQVTM and ANQGSEA. Trimming cost V 5 bases and J 0 bases, with 7 bases left between them. This CDR3 reads CSVYDANYGYTF. The CDR3 nucleotides are TGCAGCGTTTACGACGCTAACTATGGCTACACCTTC.

There are a few counts of this clone. The genes are TRBV29-1 and TRBJ2-1; D uncertain. This CDR3 spans 13 amino acids. The V end was cut by 8 bases, the J end by 0 bases, with 11 bases between. Per the germline V gene, CDR1 is SQVTM and CDR2 is ANQGSEA. For the CDR3, the DNA is TGCAGCACCGACCTAAGCTCCTACAATGAGCAGTTCTTC. Amino acids: CSTDLSSYNEQFF.

This clone was detected only a few times. This rearrangement joins TRBV2 to TRBJ2-5, with no clear D. Germline CDR1 reads SNHLY; CDR2 reads FYNNEI. V was pared by 6 bases and J by 1 base, with 15 bases between. The length of the CDR3 is 15 residues. CDR3 DNA: TGTGCCAGCAGACGCCGAGCCCCGATCCAAGAGACCCAGTACTTC. Residues: CASRRRAPIQETQYF.

The gene calls are TRBV6-5 and TRBJ1-4, with D maybe TRBD1 (5 bases). The CDR3 has 14 residues. CDR1 MNHEY and CDR2 SVGAGI come from the germline V gene. V shed 7 bases and J shed 4 bases, with 13 bases lying between them. CDR3 protein: CASKRGGSNEKLFF. The CDR3 bases are TGTGCCAGCAAGCGGGGCGGGAGTAATGAAAAACTGTTTTTT.

The V call is TRBV10-2, the J call TRBJ2-3; D is undetermined. V dropped 4 bases and J dropped 5 bases, with 10 bases sitting between them. Germline CDR1 reads WSHSY; CDR2 reads SAAADI. The length of the CDR3 is 13 residues. This chain's CDR3 is CASSAELEDTQYF. The CDR3 region has the DNA TGCGCCAGCAGTGCAGAACTGGAAGATACGCAGTATTTT.